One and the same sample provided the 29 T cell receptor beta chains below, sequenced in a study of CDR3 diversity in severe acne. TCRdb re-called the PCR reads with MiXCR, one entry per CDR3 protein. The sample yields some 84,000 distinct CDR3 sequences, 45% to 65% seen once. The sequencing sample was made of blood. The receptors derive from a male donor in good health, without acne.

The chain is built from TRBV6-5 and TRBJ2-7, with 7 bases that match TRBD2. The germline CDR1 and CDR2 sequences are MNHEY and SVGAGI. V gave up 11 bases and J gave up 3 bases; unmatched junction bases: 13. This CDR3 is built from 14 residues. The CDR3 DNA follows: TGTGCCTCAGGGTGGGCTAGCGGACTCTACGAGCAGTACTTC. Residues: CASGWASGLYEQYF.

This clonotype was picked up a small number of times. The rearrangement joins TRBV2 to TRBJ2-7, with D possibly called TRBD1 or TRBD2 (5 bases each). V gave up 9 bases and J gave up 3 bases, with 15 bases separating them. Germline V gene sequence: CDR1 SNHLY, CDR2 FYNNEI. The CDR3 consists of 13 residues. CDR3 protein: CASGSGHLYEQYF. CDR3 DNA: TGTGCCAGTGGGAGTGGACACCTCTACGAGCAGTACTTC.

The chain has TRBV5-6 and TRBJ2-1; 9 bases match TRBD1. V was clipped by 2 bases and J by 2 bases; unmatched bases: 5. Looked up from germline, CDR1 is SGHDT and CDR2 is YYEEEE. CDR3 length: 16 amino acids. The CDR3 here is CASSFVGDRAYNEQFF. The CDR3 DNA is TGTGCCAGCAGCTTCGTGGGGGACAGGGCCTACAATGAGCAGTTCTTC.

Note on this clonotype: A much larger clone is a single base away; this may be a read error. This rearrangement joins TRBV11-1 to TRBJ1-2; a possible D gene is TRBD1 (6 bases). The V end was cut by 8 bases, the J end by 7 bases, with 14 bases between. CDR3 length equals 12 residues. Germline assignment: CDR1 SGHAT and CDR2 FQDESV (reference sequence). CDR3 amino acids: CASEGGERGYTF. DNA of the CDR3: TGTGCCAGCGAGGGGGGGGAACGTGGCTACACCTTC.

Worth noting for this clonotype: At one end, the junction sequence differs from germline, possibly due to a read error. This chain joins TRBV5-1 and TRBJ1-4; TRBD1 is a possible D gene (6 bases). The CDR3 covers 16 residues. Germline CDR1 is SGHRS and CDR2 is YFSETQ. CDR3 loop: CASSLEPGARSVKPFF. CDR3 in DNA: TGCGCCAGCAGCTTGGAACCGGGGGCGCGATCTGTAAAACCGTTTTTT.

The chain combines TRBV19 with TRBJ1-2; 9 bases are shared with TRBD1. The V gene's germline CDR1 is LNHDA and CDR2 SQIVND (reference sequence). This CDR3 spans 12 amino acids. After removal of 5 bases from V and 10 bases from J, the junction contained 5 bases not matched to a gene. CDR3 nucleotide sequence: TGTGCCAGTAGTGTTGGACAGGGGTCCTACACCTTC. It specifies CASSVGQGSYTF.

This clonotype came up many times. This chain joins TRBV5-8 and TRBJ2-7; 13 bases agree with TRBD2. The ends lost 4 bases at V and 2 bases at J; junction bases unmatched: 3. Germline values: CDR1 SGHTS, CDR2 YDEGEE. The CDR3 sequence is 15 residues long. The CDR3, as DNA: TGTGCCAGCAGCCGTACTAGCGGGGGGGCCTACGAGCAGTACTTC. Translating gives CASSRTSGGAYEQYF.

This CDR3 reads CASSTGLAETQYF. The CDR3 coding sequence is TGCGCCAGCAGCACGGGACTAGCTGAGACCCAGTACTTC. The chain carries TRBV5-1 and TRBJ2-5; 9 nucleotides line up with TRBD2. The CDR3 is 13 residues long. V was clipped by 4 bases and J by 5 bases; unmatched bases: 3. Germline assignment: CDR1 SGHRS and CDR2 YFSETQ.

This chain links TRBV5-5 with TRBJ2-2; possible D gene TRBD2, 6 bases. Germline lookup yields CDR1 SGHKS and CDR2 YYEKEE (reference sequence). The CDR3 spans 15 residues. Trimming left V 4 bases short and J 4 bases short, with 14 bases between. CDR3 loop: CASSPWTEGTGELFF. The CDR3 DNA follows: TGTGCCAGCAGCCCGTGGACGGAGGGCACCGGGGAGCTGTTTTTT.

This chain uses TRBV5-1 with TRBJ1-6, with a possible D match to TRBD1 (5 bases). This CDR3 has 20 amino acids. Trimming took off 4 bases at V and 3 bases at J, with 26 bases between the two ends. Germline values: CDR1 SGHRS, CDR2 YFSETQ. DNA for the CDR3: TGCGCCAGCAGCCGGGACTTCCGCGGCGAGACCCAGTACTATAATTCACCCCTCCACTTT. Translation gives CASSRDFRGETQYYNSPLHF.

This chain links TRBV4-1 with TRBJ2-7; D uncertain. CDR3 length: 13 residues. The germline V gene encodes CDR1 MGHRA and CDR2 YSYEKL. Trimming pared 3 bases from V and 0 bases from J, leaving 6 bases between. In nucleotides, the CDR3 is TGCGCCAGCAGCCAGACCCACTCCTACGAGCAGTACTTC. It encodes CASSQTHSYEQYF.

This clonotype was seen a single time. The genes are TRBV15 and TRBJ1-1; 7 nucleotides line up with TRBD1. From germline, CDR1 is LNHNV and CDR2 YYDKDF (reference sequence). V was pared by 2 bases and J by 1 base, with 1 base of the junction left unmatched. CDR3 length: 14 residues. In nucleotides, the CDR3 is TGTGCCACCAGCAGAAGGACAGGGAACACTGAAGCTTTCTTT. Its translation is CATSRRTGNTEAFF.

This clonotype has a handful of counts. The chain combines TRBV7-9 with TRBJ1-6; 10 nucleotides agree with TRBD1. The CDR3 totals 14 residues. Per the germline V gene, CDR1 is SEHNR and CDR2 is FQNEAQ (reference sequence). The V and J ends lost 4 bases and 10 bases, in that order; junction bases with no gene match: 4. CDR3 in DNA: TGTGCCAGCAGCTCGGGACAGGGGCACTCACCCCTCCACTTT. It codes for CASSSGQGHSPLHF.

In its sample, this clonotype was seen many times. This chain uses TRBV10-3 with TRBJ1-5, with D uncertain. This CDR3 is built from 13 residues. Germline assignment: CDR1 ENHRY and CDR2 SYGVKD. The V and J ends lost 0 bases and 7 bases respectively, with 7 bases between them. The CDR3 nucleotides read TGTGCCATCAGTGAGTCCCCGGCGCAGCCCCAGCATTTT. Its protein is CAISESPAQPQHF.

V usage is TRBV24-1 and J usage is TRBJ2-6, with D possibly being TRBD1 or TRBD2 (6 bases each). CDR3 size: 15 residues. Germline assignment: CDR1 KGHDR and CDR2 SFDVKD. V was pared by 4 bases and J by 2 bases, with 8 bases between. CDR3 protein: CATSEGGAGANVLTF. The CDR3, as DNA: TGTGCCACCAGTGAGGGGGGCGCTGGGGCCAACGTCCTGACTTTC.

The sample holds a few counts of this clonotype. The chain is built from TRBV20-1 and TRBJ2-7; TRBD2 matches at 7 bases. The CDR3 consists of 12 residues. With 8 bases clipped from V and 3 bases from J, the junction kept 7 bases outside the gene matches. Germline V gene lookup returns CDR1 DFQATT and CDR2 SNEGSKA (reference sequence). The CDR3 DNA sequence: TGCAGTCTTACTTCTAGCGGCTACGAGCAGTACTTC. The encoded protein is CSLTSSGYEQYF.

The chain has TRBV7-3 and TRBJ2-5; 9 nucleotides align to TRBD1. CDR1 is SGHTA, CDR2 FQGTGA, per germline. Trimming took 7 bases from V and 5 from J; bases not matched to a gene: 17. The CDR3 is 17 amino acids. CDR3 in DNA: TGTGCCAGCATGGTCCGGGGACAGGGTGAGGATTCGGAGACCCAGTACTTC. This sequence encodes CASMVRGQGEDSETQYF.

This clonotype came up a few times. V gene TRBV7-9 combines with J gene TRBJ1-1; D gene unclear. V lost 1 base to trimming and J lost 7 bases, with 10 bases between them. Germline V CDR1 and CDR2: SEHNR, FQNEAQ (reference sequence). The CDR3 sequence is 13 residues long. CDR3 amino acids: CASSLGDPYEAFF. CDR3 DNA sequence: TGTGCCAGCAGCTTAGGAGACCCGTATGAAGCTTTCTTT.

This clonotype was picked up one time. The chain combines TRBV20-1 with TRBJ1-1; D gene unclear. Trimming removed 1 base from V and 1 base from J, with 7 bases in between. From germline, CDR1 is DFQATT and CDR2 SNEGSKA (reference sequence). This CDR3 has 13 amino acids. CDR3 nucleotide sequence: TGCAGTGCTAGAGGAAGGCAGAACACTGAAGCTTTCTTT. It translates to CSARGRQNTEAFF.

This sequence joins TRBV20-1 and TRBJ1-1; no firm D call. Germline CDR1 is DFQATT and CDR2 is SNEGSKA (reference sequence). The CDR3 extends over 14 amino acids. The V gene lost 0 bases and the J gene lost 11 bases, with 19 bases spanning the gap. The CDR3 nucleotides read TGCAGTGCTAGAGAAGAAAGAGTAAACGTACGGGCTTTCTTT. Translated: CSAREERVNVRAFF.

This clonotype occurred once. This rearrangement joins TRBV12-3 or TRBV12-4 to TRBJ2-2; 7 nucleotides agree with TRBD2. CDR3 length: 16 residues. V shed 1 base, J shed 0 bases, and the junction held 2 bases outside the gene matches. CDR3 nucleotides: TGTGCCAGCAGTTTAGGGGGGGGAACGAACACCGGGGAGCTGTTTTTT. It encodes CASSLGGGTNTGELFF.

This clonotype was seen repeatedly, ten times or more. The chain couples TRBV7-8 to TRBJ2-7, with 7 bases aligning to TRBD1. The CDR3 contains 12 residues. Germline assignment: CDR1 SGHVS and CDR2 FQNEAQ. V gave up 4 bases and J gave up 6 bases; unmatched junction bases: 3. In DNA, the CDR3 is TGTGCCAGCAGCTCACAGGGGTCCGAGCAGTACTTC. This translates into CASSSQGSEQYF.

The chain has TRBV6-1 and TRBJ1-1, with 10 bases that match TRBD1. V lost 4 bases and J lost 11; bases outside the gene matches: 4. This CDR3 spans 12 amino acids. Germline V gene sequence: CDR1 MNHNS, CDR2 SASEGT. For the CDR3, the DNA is TGTGCCAGCAGTGGGTTGGACAGGGGGGCTTTCTTT. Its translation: CASSGLDRGAFF.

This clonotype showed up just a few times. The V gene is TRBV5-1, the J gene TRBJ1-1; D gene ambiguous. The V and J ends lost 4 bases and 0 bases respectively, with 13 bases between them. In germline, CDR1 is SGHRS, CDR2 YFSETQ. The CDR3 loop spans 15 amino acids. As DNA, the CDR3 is TGCGCCAGCAGCGCCGAGGAGGGCTTGAACACTGAAGCTTTCTTT. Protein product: CASSAEEGLNTEAFF.

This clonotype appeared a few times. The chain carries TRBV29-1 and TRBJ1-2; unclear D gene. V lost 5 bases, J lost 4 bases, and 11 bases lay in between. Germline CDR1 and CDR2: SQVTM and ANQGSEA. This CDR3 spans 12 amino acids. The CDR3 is CSVHREAYGYTF. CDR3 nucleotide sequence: TGCAGCGTTCACCGGGAGGCCTATGGCTACACCTTC.

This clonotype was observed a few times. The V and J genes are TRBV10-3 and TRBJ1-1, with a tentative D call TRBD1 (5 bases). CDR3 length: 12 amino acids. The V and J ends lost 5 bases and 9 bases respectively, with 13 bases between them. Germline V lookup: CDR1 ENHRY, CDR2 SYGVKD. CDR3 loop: CAISPQGEKAFF. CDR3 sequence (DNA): TGTGCCATCAGTCCTCAGGGAGAAAAAGCTTTCTTT.

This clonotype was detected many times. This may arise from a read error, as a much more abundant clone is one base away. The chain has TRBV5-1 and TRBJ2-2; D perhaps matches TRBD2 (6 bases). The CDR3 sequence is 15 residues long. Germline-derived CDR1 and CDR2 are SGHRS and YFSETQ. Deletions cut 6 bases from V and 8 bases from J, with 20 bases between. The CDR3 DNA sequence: TGCGCCAGCACTCTTAGCGGACATCTAGCGGGGGAGCTGTTTTTT. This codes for CASTLSGHLAGELFF.

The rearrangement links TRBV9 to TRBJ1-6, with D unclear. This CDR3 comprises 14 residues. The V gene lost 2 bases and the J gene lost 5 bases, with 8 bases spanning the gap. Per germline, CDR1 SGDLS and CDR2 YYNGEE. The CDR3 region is CASSVTFDNSPLHF. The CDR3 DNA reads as TGTGCCAGCAGCGTCACCTTCGATAATTCACCCCTCCACTTT.

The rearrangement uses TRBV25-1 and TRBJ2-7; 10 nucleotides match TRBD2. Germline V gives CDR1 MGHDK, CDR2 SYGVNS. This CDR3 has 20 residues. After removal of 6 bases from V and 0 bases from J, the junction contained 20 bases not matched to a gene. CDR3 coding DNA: TGTGCCAGCAGCTTAGTCGTCGTTGATCGCACTAGCGGGGCCTCCTACGAGCAGTACTTC. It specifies CASSLVVVDRTSGASYEQYF.